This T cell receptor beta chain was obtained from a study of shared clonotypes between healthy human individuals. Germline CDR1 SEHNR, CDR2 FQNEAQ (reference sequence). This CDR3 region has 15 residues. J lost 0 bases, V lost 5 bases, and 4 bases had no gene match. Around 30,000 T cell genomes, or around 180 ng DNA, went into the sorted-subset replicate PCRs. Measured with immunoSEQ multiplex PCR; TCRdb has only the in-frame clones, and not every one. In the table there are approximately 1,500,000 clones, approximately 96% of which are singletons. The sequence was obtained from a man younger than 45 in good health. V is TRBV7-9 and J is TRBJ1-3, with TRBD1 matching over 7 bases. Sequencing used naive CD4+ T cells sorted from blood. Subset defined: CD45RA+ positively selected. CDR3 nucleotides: TGTGCCAGCAGCCGTGGGACAGTCTCTGGAAACACCATATATTTT. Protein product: CASSRGTVSGNTIYF.